A selection of T cell receptor beta chains follows, all from one sample in a study of T-cell reconstitution after alpha-beta-depleted transplantation in children. A single record per CDR3 protein comes from TCRdb applying MiXCR to the PCR reads. The table records around 200,000 distinct CDR3 sequences, about 6.3% of them present only once. The sequenced sample was PBMCs from the stem cell graft donor, obtained from the stem cell graft. The origin of the receptors is a human donor who donated a stem cell graft to a child with Wiskott-Aldrich syndrome. Each CDR3 is given with its conserved first and last residue. Fields, in order: D gene, J gene, V gene, clone size, CDR3 DNA, CDR3 protein. The D gene is left open where the match is weak. Expanded clones get a size class; other rows say once, few or many, or leave the size out.

d_gene: -
j_gene: TRBJ1-1
v_gene: TRBV7-9
abundance: many
CDR3nt: TGTGCCAGCAGCTTACTCAGGGTGGGCACTGAAGCTTTCTTT
CDR3aa: CASSLLRVGTEAFF

d_gene: -
j_gene: TRBJ1-5
v_gene: TRBV14
abundance: few
CDR3nt: TGTGCCAGCAGCACAGGGTTAGGGCAGCCCCAGCATTTT
CDR3aa: CASSTGLGQPQHF

d_gene: -
j_gene: TRBJ2-7
v_gene: TRBV5-5
abundance: many
CDR3nt: TGTGCCAGCAGCTTGAGTCGGGATTCCTACGAGCAGTACTTC
CDR3aa: CASSLSRDSYEQYF

d_gene: -
j_gene: TRBJ1-1
v_gene: TRBV5-6
abundance: many
CDR3nt: TGTGCCAGCAGCCCATCACGACTGAACACTGAAGCTTTCTTT
CDR3aa: CASSPSRLNTEAFF

d_gene: TRBD1
j_gene: TRBJ2-7
v_gene: TRBV20-1
abundance: many
CDR3nt: TGCAGTGCTGGGGGACCAGGGGGTTACGAGCAGTACTTC
CDR3aa: CSAGGPGGYEQYF

d_gene: -
j_gene: TRBJ2-5
v_gene: TRBV7-2
abundance: many
CDR3nt: TGTGCCAGCAGCTTAGTTCGGGGATCACAAGAGACCCAGTACTTC
CDR3aa: CASSLVRGSQETQYF

d_gene: -
j_gene: TRBJ2-3
v_gene: TRBV2
abundance: few
CDR3nt: TGTGCCAGCGGACCCCAGGTCCCAGATACGCAGTATTTT
CDR3aa: CASGPQVPDTQYF

d_gene: TRBD2
j_gene: TRBJ2-2
v_gene: TRBV20-1
abundance: many
CDR3nt: TGCAGTGCAGCGGGGGGTTCTGGGGAGCTGTTTTTT
CDR3aa: CSAAGGSGELFF

d_gene: -
j_gene: TRBJ2-1
v_gene: TRBV5-6
abundance: many
CDR3nt: TGTGCCAGCAGCTTGGGGGCGGGCTCCTACAATGAGCAGTTCTTC
CDR3aa: CASSLGAGSYNEQFF

d_gene: TRBD1
j_gene: TRBJ2-5
v_gene: TRBV5-1
abundance: few
CDR3nt: TGCGCCAGCAGCTTCCGGGACAGGGAAGAGACCCAGTACTTC
CDR3aa: CASSFRDREETQYF

d_gene: TRBD2
j_gene: TRBJ2-2
v_gene: TRBV11-1
abundance: many
CDR3nt: TGTGCCAGCAGCTTCAAAGGACTAGCGGCTCCGAACACCGGGGAGCTGTTTTTT
CDR3aa: CASSFKGLAAPNTGELFF

d_gene: -
j_gene: TRBJ1-5
v_gene: TRBV2
abundance: many
CDR3nt: TGTGCCAGCAGTGCGGGCCGTGACAGGTTGAGCAATCAGCCCCAGCATTTT
CDR3aa: CASSAGRDRLSNQPQHF

d_gene: TRBD1
j_gene: TRBJ2-4
v_gene: TRBV2
abundance: -
CDR3nt: TGTGCCAGCAGTGAATGGGCCAGACAGGGGAATAAAAACATTCAGTACTTC
CDR3aa: CASSEWARQGNKNIQYF

d_gene: -
j_gene: TRBJ2-7
v_gene: TRBV5-6
abundance: many
CDR3nt: TGTGCCAGCAGCTTAATAGGGGTAGAGACCCCGTACTTC
CDR3aa: CASSLIGVETPYF

d_gene: -
j_gene: TRBJ1-1
v_gene: TRBV5-1
abundance: many
CDR3nt: TGCGCCAGCAGCTTGTTTGGGCCGAACACTGAAGCTTTCTTT
CDR3aa: CASSLFGPNTEAFF

d_gene: TRBD2
j_gene: TRBJ2-1
v_gene: TRBV7-7
abundance: many
CDR3nt: TGTGCCAGCAGCTTATTCCCTGGGACTAGCGGGAGAAGCTACAATGAGCAGTTCTTC
CDR3aa: CASSLFPGTSGRSYNEQFF